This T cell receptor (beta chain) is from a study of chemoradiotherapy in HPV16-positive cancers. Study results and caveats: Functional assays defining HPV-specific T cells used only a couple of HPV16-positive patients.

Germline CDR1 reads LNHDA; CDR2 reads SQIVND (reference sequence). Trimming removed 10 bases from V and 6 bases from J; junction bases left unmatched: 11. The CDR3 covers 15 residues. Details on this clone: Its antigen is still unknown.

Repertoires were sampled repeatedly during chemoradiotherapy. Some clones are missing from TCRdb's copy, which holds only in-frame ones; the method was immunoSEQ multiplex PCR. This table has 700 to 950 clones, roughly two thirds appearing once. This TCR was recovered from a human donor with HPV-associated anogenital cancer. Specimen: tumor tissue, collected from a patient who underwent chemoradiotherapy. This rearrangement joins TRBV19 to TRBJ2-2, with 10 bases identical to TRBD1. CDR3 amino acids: CATAPGQGRAGELFF. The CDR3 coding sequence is TGTGCCACCGCACCGGGACAGGGGAGGGCCGGGGAGCTGTTTTTT.